This T cell receptor beta chain was captured by sequencing in a study of regulatory T cells in long-lasting Graves disease. Regarding the study as a whole: Persistent disease samples used TRBV28, TRBJ1-2 and TRBJ2-5 preferentially. Persistent cases of Graves' showed reduced TCR diversity relative to newly diagnosed patients.

Building the TCR beta libraries relied on iRepertoire HTBI primers, and CDR3 regions underwent Arm-PCR. In the original processing: Identification of gene segments yielded around 63 TRBV and 14 to 15 TRBJ across samples. Each CDR3 protein gets one entry after TCRdb re-called the multiplex PCR reads with MiXCR. The V and J calls reflect TCRdb's pipeline rather than the authors' work. The sample yields 600,000 to 800,000 distinct CDR3 sequences, 30% seen once. Time point here: persistent/refractory GD, antithyroid drugs over 5 years with positive TRAb. After RNA was extracted from PBMCs, the TCR library was made from it. The patients included were those that came from an endocrinology department in Xi'an, China. CDR3 length: 16 residues. V shed 4 bases and J 4 bases; nucleotides not matched to a gene: 12. This clonotype showed up many times. What it binds is unknown.

This sequence was found in a female donor with Graves disease. The specimen was peripheral blood mononuclear cells (PBMCs), collected when the disease was refractory, from a patient treated with antithyroid drugs. The chain couples TRBV12-3 or TRBV12-4 to TRBJ1-2; 7 bases agree with TRBD1. In nucleotides, the CDR3 is TGTGCCAGCAGTTACTCCCGGGACAGCAGGATCTATGGCTACACCTTC. Protein sequence: CASSYSRDSRIYGYTF.